This TCR beta chain emerged from a study of a mutant IDH1 vaccine in newly diagnosed glioma (dated by TCRdb to about 2021). For the study in its entirety: Vaccination started 4-6 weeks after radiotherapy alone, or was given together with temozolomide cycles in the groups whose treatment included chemotherapy. Of the roughly 31 treated patients, approximately 62% were male and around 40% were female, and the mean age was approximately 37 years. Prior to enrollment, patients had been given standard therapy consisting of radiotherapy alone, temozolomide alone, or radiochemotherapy with temozolomide, with the combination given to most patients. The week-35 safety follow-up was designated visit V12, and the week-47 end of study was designated visit V13. Peripheral blood was collected at six visits: V03 (baseline), V05, V07, V10, V12 and V13. For exploratory analyses, longitudinal TCRB deep sequencing was carried out in some 25 treated patients wherever samples were available.

Preparation of the library involved the immunoSEQ multiplex PCR assay. Following the manufacturer's protocol, the hsTCRB Kit was used to amplify rearranged TCR beta chain sequences. Sequencing of TCRB libraries was carried out on an Illumina MiSeq. Per the original workflow: The proprietary platform of the kit vendor was used for demultiplexing, trimming and gene mapping. TCRdb mirrors the immuneACCESS table, restricted to in-frame sequences. Some clones are absent from its copies; in checked studies, under half trace to an unresolved V gene, and the reason for the others is unknown. V and J calls and clone size are copied from that table; D and trimming were computed from the DNA. This sample gives roughly 34,000 clones in total; around nine tenths of them show up just once. Of the sample, around 11% is held by the ten largest clones. Study-level results and caveats: Changes in the top peripheral T cell clonotypes picked up by TCRB sequencing did not appear to be linked to pseudoprogression. Vaccine-induced immune responses across multiple MHC alleles were detected in over 80% of patients. Selection of PBMC samples for TCRB deep sequencing was based on availability. According to the authors, sample limitations meant that analyses of patient blood samples could not be reproduced.

Reading the label with the study, this specimen's time point is: week 47, end of study. Each vaccine dose was 300 ug of a 20-mer mutant IDH1 peptide in Montanide, given subcutaneously with topical imiquimod. Patients were given eight vaccinations, in weeks 1, 3, 5, 7, 11, 15, 19 and 23, which matched visits V03 through V10. Donors had newly diagnosed WHO grade 3 or 4 IDH1-mutant astrocytomas with loss of nuclear ATRX. The samples were drawn from NOA16, a multicentre, single-arm, open-label phase I trial in Germany that tested a mutant IDH1 peptide vaccine in humans for the first time. Genomic DNA for TCRB sequencing was extracted from EDTA blood using the DNeasy Blood and Tissue Kit. Deletion took 3 bases off V and 5 bases off J, with a span of 12 bases between the germline ends. The CDR3 runs 14 amino acids, cysteine and phenylalanine included. The entry retains the CDR3 DNA only, 42 bases that are in frame from base 1.

In its sample, this clone was seen a few times. Its antigen is not yet known. There are no base qualities to consult, and no much larger clone falls within one base. Here the sequenced sample was PBMCs, taken from a glioma patient whose treatment included an IDH1 peptide vaccine. This TCR was sampled from a woman between 25 and 40 years old with glioma. Recombination linked TRBV23-1 to TRBJ2-3; a tentative D call is TRBD1 (6 bases match). TRBV23-1 is noted as an ORF with a role that remains uncertain. Here the CDR3 is given as CASSHGVGGDTQYF. The DNA is TGCGCCAGCAGTCATGGGGTAGGGGGAGATACGCAGTATTTT.